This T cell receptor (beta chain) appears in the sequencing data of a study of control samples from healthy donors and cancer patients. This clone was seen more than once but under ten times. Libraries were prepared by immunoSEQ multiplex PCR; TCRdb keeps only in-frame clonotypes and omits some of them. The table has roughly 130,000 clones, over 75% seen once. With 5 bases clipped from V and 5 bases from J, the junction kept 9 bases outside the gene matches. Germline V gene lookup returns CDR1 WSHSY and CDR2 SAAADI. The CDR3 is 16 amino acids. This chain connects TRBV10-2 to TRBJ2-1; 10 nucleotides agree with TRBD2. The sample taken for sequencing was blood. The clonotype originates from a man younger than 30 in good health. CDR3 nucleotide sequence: TGCGCCAGCAGTCTGAAACCCGGGACTAGCGACAATGAGCAGTTCTTC. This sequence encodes CASSLKPGTSDNEQFF.